The clone carrying this T cell receptor (beta chain) was counted between two and nine times. The entry originates in a study of T-cell reconstitution after alpha-beta-depleted transplantation in children. CDR3 length: 18 amino acids. Trimming took 11 bases from V and 1 from J, leaving 26 bases between them. Per the germline V gene, CDR1 is SNHLY and CDR2 is FYNNEI. Unique molecular identifiers were incorporated during preparation of the TCRbeta library. TCRdb re-derived calls from the PCR reads in MiXCR, one entry per CDR3 protein. The table shows about 230,000 distinct CDR3 sequences, with 11% occurring only once.

This sequence was found in a child less than two years old with acute myeloid leukemia, due to receive a stem cell transplant. The specimen was PBMCs, collected before TCRalphabeta/CD19-depleted stem cell transplant. The chain joins TRBV2 to TRBJ2-2; D possibly corresponds to TRBD1 (5 bases). This chain's CDR3 is CAFSPRLMDTLNTGELFF. CDR3 sequence (DNA): TGTGCCTTCAGTCCTCGCCTCATGGACACTCTGAACACCGGGGAGCTGTTTTTT.